Described below is a single T cell receptor (beta chain) sequence and its context. Which antigen it targets is not known. One base away there is no much larger clone; base qualities are not given. There are 20 amino acids in the CDR3, from cysteine to phenylalanine inclusive. The DNA shown is the 60-base CDR3, in frame from base 1. Reading the germline V gene gives CDR1 MGHRA and CDR2 YSYEKL. From V the trimming removes 2 bases and from J it removes 6 bases, while the gene matches leave 19 bases of the junction unaccounted for. This sample was taken from a study of Ad26.COV2.S vaccination and SARS-CoV-2 variants (dated by TCRdb to the early 2020s). At the level of the whole study: Donors in the vaccine arm were drawn from COV1001, a multicentre, randomized, double-blind, placebo-controlled phase I-IIa trial testing Ad26.COV2.S in healthy adults. Ad26.COV2.S was administered intramuscularly at 5 x 10^10 or 1 x 10^11 viral particles, either as a single shot or as two shots given 56 days apart. TCRbeta repertoire sequencing served as the tool for gauging how specific and how broad the SARS-CoV-2-reactive T cell receptors were following Ad26.COV2.S vaccination. The TCR-sequenced set comprised around 30 samples: some 20 Ad26.COV2.S vaccine recipients, 5 placebo recipients and 8 SARS-CoV-2 convalescent individuals. Participants in the trial were split at random into five groups of five each, receiving low-dose or high-dose Ad26.COV2.S once or twice, or else placebo on both occasions. Throughout the experiments and outcome assessment, investigators stayed blinded to trial group allocation. On the study overall, not on this receptor specifically: The study lacked the statistical power to compare responses across vaccine doses or regimens. Vaccine and placebo recipients had similar non-spike TCR breadth, a finding consistent with the vaccine containing only spike. Substantial breadth of spike-specific CD8+ and CD4+ T cell responses was reported after vaccination. Compared with placebo recipients, Ad26.COV2.S recipients showed higher spike-specific TCR breadth (P = 0.0014). According to the authors, total T cell responses may have been underestimated by the TCR breadth and depth analyses.

Read against the paper, the sample's treatment or condition label means: roughly 19 received Ad26.COV2.S at low or high dose, single or two shots; 5 received placebo; per-sample allocation not given. For vaccine and placebo recipients, repertoires were sequenced using samples collected on day 63 after the first injection. In Cohort 1b, fewer than 30 adults aged 18-55 years were enrolled at a single site in Boston, USA, between 29 July and 7 August 2020. Ad26.COV2.S was a replication-incompetent adenovirus type 26 vector expressing a prefusion-stabilized SARS-CoV-2 spike protein from the original Wuhan strain. The immunoSEQ Assay was used to sequence TCRbeta CDR3 regions. After extraction, genomic DNA underwent amplification by bias-controlled multiplex PCR, followed by high-throughput sequencing. In the original analysis: To quantify the absolute abundance of every unique TCRbeta CDR3 region, sequences were collapsed and filtered. Usable DNA was measured by amplifying reference genes present in all nucleated cells, and TCRbeta template counts were normalized to that usable DNA to estimate T cell fraction. Repertoire TCRs were annotated as SARS-CoV-2-specific by exact matching of V gene, CDR3 amino acid sequence and J gene to a known reactive TCR set. The reference SARS-CoV-2 TCR set was obtained from MIRA and was filtered for enrichment in COVID-19-positive ImmuneCODE repertoires, whereby public or cross-reactive TCRs were removed. Based on the MIRA antigens, annotated TCRs were further analysed at the level of specific ORF or position within ORF. Depth was the summed frequency of annotated unique rearrangements, while breadth was defined as annotated unique rearrangements over total unique productive rearrangements. TCR breadth was compared between groups using two-sided Wilcoxon rank-sum tests. TCRdb retrieved this table from immuneACCESS and kept in-frame rearrangements only. Not all clones are present; in checked studies, unresolved V genes account for under half, and no reason is known for the remainder. V, J and clone size are those of that table, while D and trimming were read from the DNA. Across this sample there are roughly 330,000 clones, with 90% seen only once. The ten biggest clones cover approximately 5% of the sample.

The sequencing here drew on peripheral blood, taken in a trial of Ad26.COV2.S vaccine versus placebo. The clonotype comes from a person between 18 and 60 years old who received the Ad26.COV2.S COVID-19 vaccine or a placebo. The chain employs TRBV4-1 and TRBJ1-2, with 12 middle bases fitting TRBD1. The nucleotide sequence reads as follows: TGCGCCAGCAGCCAAAAGCCCCTCCGGGACAGGGGGCGCGTAGGGCATGGCTACACCTTC. Translated, it gives CASSQKPLRDRGRVGHGYTF.